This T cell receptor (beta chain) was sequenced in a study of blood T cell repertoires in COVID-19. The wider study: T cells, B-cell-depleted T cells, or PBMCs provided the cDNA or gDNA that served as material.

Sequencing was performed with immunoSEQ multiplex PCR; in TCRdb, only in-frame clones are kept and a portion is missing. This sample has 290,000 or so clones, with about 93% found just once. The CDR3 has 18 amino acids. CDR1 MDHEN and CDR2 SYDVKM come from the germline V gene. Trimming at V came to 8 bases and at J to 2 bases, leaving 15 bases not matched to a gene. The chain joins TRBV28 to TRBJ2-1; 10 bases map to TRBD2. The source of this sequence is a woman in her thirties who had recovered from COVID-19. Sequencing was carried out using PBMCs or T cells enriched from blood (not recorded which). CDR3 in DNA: TGTGCCAGCGTTCAGCGGCTAGCGGGAGAATTCCCCTACAATGAGCAGTTCTTC. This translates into CASVQRLAGEFPYNEQFF.